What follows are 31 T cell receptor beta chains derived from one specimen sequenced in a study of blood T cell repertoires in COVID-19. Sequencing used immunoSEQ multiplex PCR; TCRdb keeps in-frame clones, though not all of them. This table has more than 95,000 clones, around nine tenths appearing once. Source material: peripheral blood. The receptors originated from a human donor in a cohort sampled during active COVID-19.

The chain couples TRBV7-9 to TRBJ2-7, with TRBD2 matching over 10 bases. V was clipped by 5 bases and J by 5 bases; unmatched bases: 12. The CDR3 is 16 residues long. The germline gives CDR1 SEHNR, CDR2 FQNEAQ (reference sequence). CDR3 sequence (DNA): TGTGCCAGCAGCCCCAGCTCAGCGGGAGGGCCGAACGAGCAGTACTTC. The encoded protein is CASSPSSAGGPNEQYF.

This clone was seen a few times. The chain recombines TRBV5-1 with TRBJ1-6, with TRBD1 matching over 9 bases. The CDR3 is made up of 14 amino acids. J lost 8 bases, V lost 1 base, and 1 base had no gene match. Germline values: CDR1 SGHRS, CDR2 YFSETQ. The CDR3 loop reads CASSLTGGDSPLHF. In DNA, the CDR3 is TGCGCCAGCAGCTTGACAGGGGGCGATTCACCCCTCCACTTT.

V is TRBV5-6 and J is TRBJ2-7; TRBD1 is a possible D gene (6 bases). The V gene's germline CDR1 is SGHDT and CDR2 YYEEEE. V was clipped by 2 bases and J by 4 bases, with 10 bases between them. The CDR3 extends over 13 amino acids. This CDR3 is CASSFTGSYEQYF. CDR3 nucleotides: TGTGCCAGCAGCTTCACAGGGTCTTACGAGCAGTACTTC.

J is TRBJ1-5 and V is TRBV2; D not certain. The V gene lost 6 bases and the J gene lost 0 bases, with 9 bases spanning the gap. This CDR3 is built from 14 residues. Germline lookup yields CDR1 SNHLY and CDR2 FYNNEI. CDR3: CASRADYSNQPQHF. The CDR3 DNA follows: TGTGCCAGCAGGGCAGACTATAGCAATCAGCCCCAGCATTTT.

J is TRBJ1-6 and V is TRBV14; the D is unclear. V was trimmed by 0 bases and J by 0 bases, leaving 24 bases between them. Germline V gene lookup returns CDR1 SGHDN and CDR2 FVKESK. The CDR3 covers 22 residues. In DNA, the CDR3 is TGTGCCAGCAGCCAAGATTATTACATGACTACTCGGCTGAGCTCCTATAATTCACCCCTCCACTTT. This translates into CASSQDYYMTTRLSSYNSPLHF.

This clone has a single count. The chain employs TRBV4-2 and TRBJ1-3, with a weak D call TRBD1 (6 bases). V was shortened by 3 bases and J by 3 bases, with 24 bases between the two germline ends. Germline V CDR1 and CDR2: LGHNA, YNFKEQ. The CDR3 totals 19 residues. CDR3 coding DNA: TGTGCCAGCAGCCAGATGGGCGCCACCAGGGGTTGGGGTGGAAACACCATATATTTT. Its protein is CASSQMGATRGWGGNTIYF.

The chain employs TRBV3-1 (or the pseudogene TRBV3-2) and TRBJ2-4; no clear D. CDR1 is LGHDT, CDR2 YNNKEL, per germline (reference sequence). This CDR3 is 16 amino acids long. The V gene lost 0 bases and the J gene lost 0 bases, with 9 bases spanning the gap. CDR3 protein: CASSQDPGLAKNIQYF. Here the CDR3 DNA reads TGTGCCAGCAGCCAAGACCCCGGGTTAGCCAAAAACATTCAGTACTTC.

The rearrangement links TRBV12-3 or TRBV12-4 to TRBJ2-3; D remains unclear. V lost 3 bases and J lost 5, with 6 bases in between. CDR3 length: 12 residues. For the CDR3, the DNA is TGTGCCAGCAGTTTGGGCAAAGATACGCAGTATTTT. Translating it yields CASSLGKDTQYF.

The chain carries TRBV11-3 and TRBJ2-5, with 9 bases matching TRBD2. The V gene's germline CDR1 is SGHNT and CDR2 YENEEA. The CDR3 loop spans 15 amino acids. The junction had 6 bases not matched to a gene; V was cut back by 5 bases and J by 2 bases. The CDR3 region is CASSPRRGGQETQYF. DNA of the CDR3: TGTGCCAGCAGCCCCCGGCGGGGGGGGCAAGAGACCCAGTACTTC.

The CDR3 is CASSRVEDRDRYEQYF. DNA for the CDR3: TGCGCCAGCAGCCGAGTCGAGGACAGAGACCGATACGAGCAGTACTTC. The chain recombines TRBV5-1 with TRBJ2-7; TRBD1 might be the D (6 bases). CDR1 and CDR2 from the germline V gene are SGHRS and YFSETQ. The V gene lost 4 bases and the J gene lost 4 bases, with 21 bases spanning the gap. This CDR3 spans 16 amino acids.

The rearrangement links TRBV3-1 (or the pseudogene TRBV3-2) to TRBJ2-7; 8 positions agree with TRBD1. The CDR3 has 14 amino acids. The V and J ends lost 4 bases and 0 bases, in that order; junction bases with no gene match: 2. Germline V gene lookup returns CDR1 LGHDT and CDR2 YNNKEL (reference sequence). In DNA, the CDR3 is TGTGCCAGCAGCCTACAGGGGGTCTCCTACGAGCAGTACTTC. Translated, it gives CASSLQGVSYEQYF.

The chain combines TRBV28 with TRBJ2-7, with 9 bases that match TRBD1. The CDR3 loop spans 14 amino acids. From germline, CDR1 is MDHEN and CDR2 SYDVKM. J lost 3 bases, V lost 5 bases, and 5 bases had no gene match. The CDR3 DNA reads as TGTGCCAGCAGTCGACAGGGGGGAGACTACGAGCAGTACTTC. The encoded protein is CASSRQGGDYEQYF.

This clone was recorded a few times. The chain's CDR3 is CASSTPKRPYEQYF. CDR3 coding DNA: TGTGCCAGCAGTACCCCTAAGCGGCCCTACGAGCAGTACTTC. The chain employs TRBV28 and TRBJ2-7, with a possible D match to TRBD2 (5 bases). The germline V gene encodes CDR1 MDHEN and CDR2 SYDVKM. The V end lost 5 bases, the J end lost 2 bases, and 13 bases lay between the germline ends. The CDR3 sequence is 14 residues long.

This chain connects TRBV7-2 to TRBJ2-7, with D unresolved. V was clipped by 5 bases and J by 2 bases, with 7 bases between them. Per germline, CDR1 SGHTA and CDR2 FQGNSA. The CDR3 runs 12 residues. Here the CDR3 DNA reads TGTGCCAGCAGCCGGTATACCTACGAGCAGTACTTC. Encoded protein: CASSRYTYEQYF.

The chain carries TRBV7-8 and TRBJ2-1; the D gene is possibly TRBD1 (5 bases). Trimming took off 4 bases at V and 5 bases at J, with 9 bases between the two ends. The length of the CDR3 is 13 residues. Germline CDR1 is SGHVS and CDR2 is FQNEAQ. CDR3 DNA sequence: TGTGCCAGCAGCTCCGGCAGGGACAATGAGCAGTTCTTC. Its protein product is CASSSGRDNEQFF. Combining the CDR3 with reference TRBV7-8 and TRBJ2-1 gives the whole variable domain GAGVSQSPRYKVAKRGQDVALRCDPISGHVSLFWYQQALGQGPEFLTYFQNEAQLDKSGLPSDRFFAERPEGSVSTLKIQRTQQEDSAVYLCASSSGRDNEQFFGPGTRLTVL.

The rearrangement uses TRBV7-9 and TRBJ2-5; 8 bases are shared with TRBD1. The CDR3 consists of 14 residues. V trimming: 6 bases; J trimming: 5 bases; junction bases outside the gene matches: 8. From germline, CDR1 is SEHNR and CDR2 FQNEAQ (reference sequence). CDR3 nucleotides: TGTGCCAGCAGATCAGGGGGCGAGGGGGAGACCCAGTACTTC. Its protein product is CASRSGGEGETQYF. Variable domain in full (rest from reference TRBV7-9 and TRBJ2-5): DTGVSQNPRHKITKRGQNVTFRCDPISEHNRLYWYRQTLGQGPEFLTYFQNEAQLEKSRLLSDRFSAERPKGSFSTLEIQRTEQGDSAMYLCASRSGGEGETQYFGPGTRLLVL.

This chain's CDR3 is CASSLAGPYGYTF. CDR3 coding DNA: TGTGCCAGCAGCTTGGCGGGGCCCTATGGCTACACCTTC. The chain carries TRBV7-9 and TRBJ1-2; D is possibly TRBD1 (5 bases). The CDR3 contains 13 residues. V lost 3 bases to trimming and J lost 4 bases, with 9 bases between them. Germline CDR1 SEHNR, CDR2 FQNEAQ (reference sequence).

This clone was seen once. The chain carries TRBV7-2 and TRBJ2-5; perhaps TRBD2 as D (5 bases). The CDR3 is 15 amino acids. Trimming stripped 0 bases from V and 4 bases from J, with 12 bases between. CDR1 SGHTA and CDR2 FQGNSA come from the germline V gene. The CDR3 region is CASSLARQGGETQYF. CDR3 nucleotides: TGTGCCAGCAGCTTAGCCCGGCAAGGAGGAGAGACCCAGTACTTC.

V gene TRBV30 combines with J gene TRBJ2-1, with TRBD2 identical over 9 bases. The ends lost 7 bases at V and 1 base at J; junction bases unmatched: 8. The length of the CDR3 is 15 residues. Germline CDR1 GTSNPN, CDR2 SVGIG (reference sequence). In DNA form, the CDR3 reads TGTGCCTTGCGGGGGGGCTCGAAATCCTACAATGAGCAGTTCTTC. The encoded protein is CALRGGSKSYNEQFF.

CDR3 region: CASSPTPPPPSVEQFF. The CDR3 DNA reads as TGTGCCAGCAGTCCCACCCCTCCCCCCCCTAGTGTTGAGCAGTTCTTC. V is TRBV28 and J is TRBJ2-1; no firm D call. Germline CDR1 and CDR2: MDHEN and SYDVKM. V was pared by 5 bases and J by 9 bases, with 23 bases between. This CDR3 contains 16 residues.

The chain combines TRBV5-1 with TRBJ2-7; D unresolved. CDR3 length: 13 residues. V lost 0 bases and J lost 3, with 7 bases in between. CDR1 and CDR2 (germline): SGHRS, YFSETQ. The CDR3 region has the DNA TGCGCCAGCAGCTTGGAAGCAGGCTACGAGCAGTACTTC. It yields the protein CASSLEAGYEQYF.

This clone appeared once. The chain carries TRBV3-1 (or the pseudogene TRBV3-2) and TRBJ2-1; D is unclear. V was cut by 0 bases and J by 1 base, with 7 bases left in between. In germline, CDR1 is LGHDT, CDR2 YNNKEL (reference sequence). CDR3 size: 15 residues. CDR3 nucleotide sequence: TGTGCCAGCAGCCAAGAAACGGGTTCCTACAATGAGCAGTTCTTC. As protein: CASSQETGSYNEQFF.

This CDR3 is CASSSPGTGGYTF. In DNA, the CDR3 is TGTGCCAGCAGTTCCCCCGGGACAGGGGGCTACACCTTC. The chain couples TRBV28 to TRBJ1-2; TRBD1 agrees at 9 bases. This CDR3 comprises 13 residues. Germline V gene data show CDR1 as MDHEN and CDR2 as SYDVKM. Trimming removed 4 bases from V and 8 bases from J; junction bases left unmatched: 5.

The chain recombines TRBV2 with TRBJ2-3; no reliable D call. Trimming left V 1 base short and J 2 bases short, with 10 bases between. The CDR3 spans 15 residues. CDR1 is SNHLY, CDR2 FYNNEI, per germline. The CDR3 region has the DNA TGTGCCAGCAGTGAAGAAGTCAGATACACAGATACGCAGTATTTT. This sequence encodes CASSEEVRYTDTQYF.

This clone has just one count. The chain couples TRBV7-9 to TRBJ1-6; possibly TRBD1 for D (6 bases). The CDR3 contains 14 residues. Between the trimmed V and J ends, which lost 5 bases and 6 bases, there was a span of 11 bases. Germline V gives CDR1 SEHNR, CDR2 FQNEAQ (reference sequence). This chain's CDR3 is CASSLRGSNSPLHF. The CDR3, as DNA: TGTGCCAGCAGCCTTAGGGGGAGTAATTCACCCCTCCACTTT.

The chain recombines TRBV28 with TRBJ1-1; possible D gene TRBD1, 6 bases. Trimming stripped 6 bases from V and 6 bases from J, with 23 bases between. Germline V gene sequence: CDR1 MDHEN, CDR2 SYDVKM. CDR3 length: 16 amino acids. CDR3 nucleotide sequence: TGTGCCAGCAGCTACCTGGGGAACAGGGCAGTGTCTGAAGCTTTCTTT. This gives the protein CASSYLGNRAVSEAFF.

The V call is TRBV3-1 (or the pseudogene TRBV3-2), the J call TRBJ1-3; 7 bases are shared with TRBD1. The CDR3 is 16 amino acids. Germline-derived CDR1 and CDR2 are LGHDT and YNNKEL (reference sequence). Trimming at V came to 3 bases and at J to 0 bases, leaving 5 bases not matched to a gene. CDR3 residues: CASSHHRDSSGNTIYF. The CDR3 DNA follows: TGTGCCAGCAGCCACCATCGGGACAGCTCTGGAAACACCATATATTTT.

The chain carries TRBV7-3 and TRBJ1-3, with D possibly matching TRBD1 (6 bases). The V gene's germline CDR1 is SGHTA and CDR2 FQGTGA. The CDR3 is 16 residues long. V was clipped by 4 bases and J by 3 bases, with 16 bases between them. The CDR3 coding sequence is TGTGCCAGCAGCTGGACACAGGGTCTTAGTGGAAACACCATATATTTT. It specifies CASSWTQGLSGNTIYF.

The CDR3, as DNA: TGTGCCAGCAGCGTCCAGGGGGCTTATGAAGCTTTCTTT. As protein: CASSVQGAYEAFF. This sequence joins TRBV5-5 and TRBJ1-1; 8 bases are shared with TRBD1. Germline CDR1 and CDR2: SGHKS and YYEKEE (reference sequence). This CDR3 spans 13 amino acids. J gave up 7 bases and V 4 bases, and 6 bases lay outside the gene matches.

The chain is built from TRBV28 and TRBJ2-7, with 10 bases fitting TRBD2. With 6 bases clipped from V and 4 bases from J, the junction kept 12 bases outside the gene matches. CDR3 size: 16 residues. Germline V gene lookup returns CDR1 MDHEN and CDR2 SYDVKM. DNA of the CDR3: TGTGCCAGCAGCTCACGACGGACTAGCGGATTTTACGAGCAGTACTTC. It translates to CASSSRRTSGFYEQYF.

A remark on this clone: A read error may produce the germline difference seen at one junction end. CDR3 loop: CASRPGTSVSSLHF. DNA of the CDR3: TGTGCCAGCAGACCCGGGACATCGGTTTCATCCCTCCACTTT. The V gene is TRBV6-5, the J gene TRBJ1-6, with a tentative D call TRBD1 (6 bases). The CDR3 length is 14 residues. Germline V gene sequence: CDR1 MNHEY, CDR2 SVGAGI.